This TCR beta chain was recovered during a study of blood T cell repertoires in COVID-19. Generated by immunoSEQ multiplex PCR, the TCRdb table keeps only in-frame clones and is missing some. The sample lists about 28,000 clones, 85% occurring once. CDR3 size: 14 residues. With V trimmed by 5 bases and J by 2 bases, 3 bases remained unmatched. Looked up from germline, CDR1 is SGDLS and CDR2 is YYNGEE. Sequenced material: peripheral blood. This TCR derives from a human donor in a cohort sampled during active COVID-19. This chain connects TRBV9 to TRBJ2-3; TRBD1 aligns across 9 bases. The CDR3 nucleotides are TGTGCCAGCAGGCGGACAGGGGACACAGATACGCAGTATTTT. It translates to CASRRTGDTDTQYF.